This T cell receptor beta chain was identified during a study of blood T cells in healthy people across ages. A second PCR, run for roughly 7 to 12 cycles, used a sample-barcoded 5' primer plus a J-beta primer mix. TCRdb re-analysed the 5' RACE reads in MiXCR, keeping a single row per CDR3 protein. Among about 1.6 million distinct CDR3 sequences listed, around 36% were seen once. V was clipped by 7 bases and J by 9 bases; unmatched bases: 6. The germline gives CDR1 SQVTM, CDR2 ANQGSEA. The CDR3 covers 12 residues. Healthy Russian Caucasian donors spanned ages about 6 to 100 years. PBMCs, at least 7 million per sample, were isolated.

Sequencing input: blood. The TCR comes from a woman in her twenties or thirties in good health. The chain combines TRBV29-1 with TRBJ2-1, with TRBD1 matching over 10 bases. CDR3 sequence reads: CSAGQGLFEQFF. The CDR3 DNA is TGCAGCGCGGGACAGGGGCTTTTTGAGCAGTTCTTC.